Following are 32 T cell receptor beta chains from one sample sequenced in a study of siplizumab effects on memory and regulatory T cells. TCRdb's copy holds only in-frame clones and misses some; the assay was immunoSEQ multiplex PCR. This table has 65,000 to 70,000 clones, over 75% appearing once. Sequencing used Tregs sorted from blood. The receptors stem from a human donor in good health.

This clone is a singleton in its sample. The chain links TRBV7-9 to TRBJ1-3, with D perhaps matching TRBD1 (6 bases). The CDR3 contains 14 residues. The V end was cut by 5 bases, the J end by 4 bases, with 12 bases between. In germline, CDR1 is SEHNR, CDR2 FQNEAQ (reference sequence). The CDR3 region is CASSAQGYGNTIYF. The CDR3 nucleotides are TGTGCCAGCAGCGCACAGGGTTACGGAAACACCATATATTTT.

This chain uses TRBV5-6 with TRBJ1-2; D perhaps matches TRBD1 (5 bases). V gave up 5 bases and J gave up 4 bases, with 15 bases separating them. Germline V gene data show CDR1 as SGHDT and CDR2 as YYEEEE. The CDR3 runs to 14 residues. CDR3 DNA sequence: TGTGCCAGCAGTCTCCTTGACAGAATCTATGGCTACACCTTC. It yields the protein CASSLLDRIYGYTF.

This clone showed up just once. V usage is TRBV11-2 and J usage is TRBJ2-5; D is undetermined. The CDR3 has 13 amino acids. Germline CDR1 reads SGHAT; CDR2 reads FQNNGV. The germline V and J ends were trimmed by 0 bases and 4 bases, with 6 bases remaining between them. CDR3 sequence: CASSLDPLETQYF. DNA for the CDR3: TGTGCCAGCAGCTTAGACCCCTTAGAGACCCAGTACTTC.

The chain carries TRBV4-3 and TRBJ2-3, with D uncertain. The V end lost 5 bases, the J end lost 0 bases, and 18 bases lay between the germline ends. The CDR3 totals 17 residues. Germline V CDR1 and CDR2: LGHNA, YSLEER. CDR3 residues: CASSGRGRTSSTDTQYF. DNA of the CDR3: TGCGCCAGCAGCGGACGAGGACGAACCTCTAGCACAGATACGCAGTATTTT.

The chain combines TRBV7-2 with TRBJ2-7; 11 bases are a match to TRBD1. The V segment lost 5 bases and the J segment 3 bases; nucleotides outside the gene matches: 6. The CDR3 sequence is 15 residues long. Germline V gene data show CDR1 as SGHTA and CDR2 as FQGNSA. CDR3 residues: CASSATGTGGYEQYF. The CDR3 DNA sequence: TGTGCCAGCAGCGCCACCGGGACAGGGGGCTACGAGCAGTACTTC.

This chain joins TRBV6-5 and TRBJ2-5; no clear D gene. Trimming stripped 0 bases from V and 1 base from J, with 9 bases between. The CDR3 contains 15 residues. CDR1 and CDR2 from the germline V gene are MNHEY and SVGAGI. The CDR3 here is CASSYSRRSQETQYF. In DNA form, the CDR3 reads TGTGCCAGCAGTTACTCAAGGCGGTCCCAAGAGACCCAGTACTTC.

As DNA, the CDR3 is TGTGCCAGCAGCTCAGGGGCCGGGGAGCTGTTTTTT. This gives the protein CASSSGAGELFF. V and J are TRBV9 and TRBJ2-2; the D gene is possibly TRBD1 (6 bases). This CDR3 is 12 amino acids long. Between the trimmed V and J ends, which lost 4 bases and 6 bases, there was a span of 7 bases. The germline V gene has CDR1 SGDLS and CDR2 YYNGEE.

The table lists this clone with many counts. As DNA, the CDR3 is TGCGCCAGCAGCCAATCGGGACAAGCAGAAAAACTGTTTTTT. Translated, it gives CASSQSGQAEKLFF. The chain carries TRBV4-1 and TRBJ1-4, with D possibly matching TRBD1 (6 bases). Germline assignment: CDR1 MGHRA and CDR2 YSYEKL. V lost 2 bases to trimming and J lost 8 bases, with 12 bases between them. The CDR3 runs 14 residues.

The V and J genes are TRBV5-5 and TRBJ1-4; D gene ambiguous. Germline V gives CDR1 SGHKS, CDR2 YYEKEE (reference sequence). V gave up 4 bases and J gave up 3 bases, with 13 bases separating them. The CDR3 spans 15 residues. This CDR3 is CASSAGRAANEKLFF. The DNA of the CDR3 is TGTGCCAGCAGCGCCGGACGGGCGGCTAATGAAAAACTGTTTTTT.

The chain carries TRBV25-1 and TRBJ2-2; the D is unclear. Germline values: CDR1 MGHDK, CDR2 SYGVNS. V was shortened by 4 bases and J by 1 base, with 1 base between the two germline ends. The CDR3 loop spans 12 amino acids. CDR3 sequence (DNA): TGTGCCAGCAGTGGGAACACCGGGGAGCTGTTTTTT. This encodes CASSGNTGELFF. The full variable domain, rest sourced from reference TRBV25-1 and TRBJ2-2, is EADIYQTPRYLVIGTGKKITLECSQTMGHDKMYWYQQDPGMELHLIHYSYGVNSTEKGDLSSESTVSRIRTEHFPLTLESARPSHTSQYLCASSGNTGELFFGEGSRLTVL.

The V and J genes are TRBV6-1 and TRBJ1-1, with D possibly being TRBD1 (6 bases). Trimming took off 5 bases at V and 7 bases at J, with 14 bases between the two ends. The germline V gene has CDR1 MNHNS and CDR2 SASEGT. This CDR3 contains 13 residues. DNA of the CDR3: TGTGCCAGCAGTAAACGGACAGACATTGAAGCTTTCTTT. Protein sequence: CASSKRTDIEAFF.

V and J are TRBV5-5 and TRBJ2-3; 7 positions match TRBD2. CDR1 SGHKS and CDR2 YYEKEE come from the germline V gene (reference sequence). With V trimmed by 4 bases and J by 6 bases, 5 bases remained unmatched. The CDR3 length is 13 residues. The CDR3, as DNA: TGTGCCAGCAGCCCTCAGGGAGGGGATACGCAGTATTTT. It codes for CASSPQGGDTQYF.

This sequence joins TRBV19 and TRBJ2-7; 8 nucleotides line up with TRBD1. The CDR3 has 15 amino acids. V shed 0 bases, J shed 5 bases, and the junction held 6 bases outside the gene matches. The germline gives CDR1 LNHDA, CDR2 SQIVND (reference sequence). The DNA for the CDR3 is TGTGCCAGTAGTATAGATCTTGGCAGGGGGCACGAGCAGTACTTC. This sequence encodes CASSIDLGRGHEQYF.

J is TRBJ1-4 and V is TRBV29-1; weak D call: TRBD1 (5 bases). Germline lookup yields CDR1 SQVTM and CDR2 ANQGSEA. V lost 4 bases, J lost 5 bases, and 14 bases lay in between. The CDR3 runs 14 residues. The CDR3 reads CSVVIRGRNEKLFF. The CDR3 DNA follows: TGCAGCGTTGTTATCCGGGGCCGCAATGAAAAACTGTTTTTT.

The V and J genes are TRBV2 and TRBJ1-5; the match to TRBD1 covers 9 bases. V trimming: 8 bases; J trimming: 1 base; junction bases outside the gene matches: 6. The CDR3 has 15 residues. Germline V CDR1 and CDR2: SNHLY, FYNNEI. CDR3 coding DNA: TGTGCCAGCCGCGCCGGGACAGGGAGCAATCAGCCCCAGCATTTT. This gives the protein CASRAGTGSNQPQHF.

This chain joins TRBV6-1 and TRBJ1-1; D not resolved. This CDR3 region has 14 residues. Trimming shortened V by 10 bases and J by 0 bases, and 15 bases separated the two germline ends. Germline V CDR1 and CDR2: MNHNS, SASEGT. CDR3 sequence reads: CATLRWRMNTEAFF. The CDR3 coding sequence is TGTGCCACCCTTCGATGGCGGATGAACACTGAAGCTTTCTTT.

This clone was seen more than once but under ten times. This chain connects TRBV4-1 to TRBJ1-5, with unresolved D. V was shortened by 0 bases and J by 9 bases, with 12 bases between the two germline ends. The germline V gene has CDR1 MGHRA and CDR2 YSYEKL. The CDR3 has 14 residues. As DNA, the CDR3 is TGCGCCAGCAGCCAAGAGCCCTCTTTCAGGCCCCAGCATTTT. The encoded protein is CASSQEPSFRPQHF.

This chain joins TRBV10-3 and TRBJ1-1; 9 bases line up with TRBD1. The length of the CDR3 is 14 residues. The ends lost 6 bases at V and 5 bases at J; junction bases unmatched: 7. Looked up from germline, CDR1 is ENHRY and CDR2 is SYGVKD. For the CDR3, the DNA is TGTGCCATCAGCTCATTACAGGGGGCGACTGAAGCTTTCTTT. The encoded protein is CAISSLQGATEAFF.

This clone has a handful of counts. CDR3 protein: CASSTGFGYGYTF. The CDR3 bases are TGTGCCAGCAGTACAGGGTTCGGCTATGGCTACACCTTC. V and J are TRBV27 and TRBJ1-2; D perhaps matches TRBD1 (6 bases). The CDR3 runs to 13 residues. The V and J ends lost 5 bases and 4 bases respectively, with 11 bases between them. In germline, CDR1 is MNHEY, CDR2 SMNVEV (reference sequence).

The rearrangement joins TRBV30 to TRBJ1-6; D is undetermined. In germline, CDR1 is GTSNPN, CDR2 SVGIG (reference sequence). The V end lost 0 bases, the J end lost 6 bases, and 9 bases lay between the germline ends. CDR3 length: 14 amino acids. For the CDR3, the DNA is TGTGCCTGGAGTGTACTGGGAGCTAATTCACCCCTCCACTTT. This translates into CAWSVLGANSPLHF.

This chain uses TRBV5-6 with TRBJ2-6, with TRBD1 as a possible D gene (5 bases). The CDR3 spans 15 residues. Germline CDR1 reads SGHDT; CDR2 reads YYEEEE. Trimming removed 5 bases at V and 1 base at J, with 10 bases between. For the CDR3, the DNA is TGTGCCAGCAGGCCTCCAGGGTCTGGGGCCAACGTCCTGACTTTC. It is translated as CASRPPGSGANVLTF.

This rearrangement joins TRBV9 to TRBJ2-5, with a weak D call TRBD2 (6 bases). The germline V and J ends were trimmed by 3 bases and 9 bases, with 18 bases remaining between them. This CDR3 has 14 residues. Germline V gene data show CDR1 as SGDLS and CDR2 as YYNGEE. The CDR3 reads CASSAGLSELAQYF. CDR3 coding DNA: TGTGCCAGCAGCGCGGGACTCTCAGAGCTGGCCCAGTACTTC. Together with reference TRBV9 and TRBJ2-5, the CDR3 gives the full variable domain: DSGVTQTPKHLITATGQRVTLRCSPRSGDLSVYWYQQSLDQGLQFLIQYYNGEERAKGNILERFSAQQFPDLHSELNLSSLELGDSALYFCASSAGLSELAQYFGPGTRLLVL.

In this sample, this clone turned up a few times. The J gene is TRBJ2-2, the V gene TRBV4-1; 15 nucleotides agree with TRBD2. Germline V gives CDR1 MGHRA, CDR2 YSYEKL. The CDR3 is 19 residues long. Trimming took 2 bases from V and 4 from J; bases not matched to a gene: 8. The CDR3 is CASSQLGLAGGPATGELFF. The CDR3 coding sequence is TGCGCCAGCAGCCAACTCGGACTAGCGGGAGGGCCAGCCACCGGGGAGCTGTTTTTT.

The CDR3 is CASSAGLTNSPLHF. In DNA, the CDR3 is TGTGCCAGCAGCGCAGGGCTGACTAATTCACCCCTCCACTTT. The chain uses TRBV9 and TRBJ1-6, with D perhaps TRBD1 (5 bases). The CDR3 is 14 amino acids. Trimming took off 3 bases at V and 6 bases at J, with 10 bases between the two ends. CDR1 is SGDLS, CDR2 YYNGEE, per germline.

CDR3 loop: CASSPFLAGATDTQYF. The CDR3 DNA reads TGTGCCAGCTCACCATTTCTAGCGGGAGCGACAGATACGCAGTATTTT. This chain uses TRBV18 with TRBJ2-3; 10 nucleotides match TRBD2. The germline gives CDR1 KGHSH, CDR2 LQKENI. The ends lost 2 bases at V and 3 bases at J; junction bases unmatched: 5. The CDR3 length is 16 residues. Drawing the rest from reference TRBV18 and TRBJ2-3, the complete variable domain is NAGVMQNPRHLVRRRGQEARLRCSPMKGHSHVYWYRQLPEEGLKFMVYLQKENIIDESGMPKERFSAEFPKEGPSILRIQQVVRGDSAAYFCASSPFLAGATDTQYFGPGTRLTVL.

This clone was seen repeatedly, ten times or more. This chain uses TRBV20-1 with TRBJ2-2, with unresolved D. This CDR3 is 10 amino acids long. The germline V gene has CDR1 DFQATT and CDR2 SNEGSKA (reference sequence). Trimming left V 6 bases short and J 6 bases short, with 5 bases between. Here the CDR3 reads CSAYAGELFF. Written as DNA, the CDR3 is TGCAGTGCCTACGCCGGGGAGCTGTTTTTT.

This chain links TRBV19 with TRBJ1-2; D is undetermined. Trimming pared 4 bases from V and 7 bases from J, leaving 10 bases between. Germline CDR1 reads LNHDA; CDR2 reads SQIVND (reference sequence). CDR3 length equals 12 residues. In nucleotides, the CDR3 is TGTGCCAGTAGTAGTTCCGTACGTGGCTACACCTTC. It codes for CASSSSVRGYTF.

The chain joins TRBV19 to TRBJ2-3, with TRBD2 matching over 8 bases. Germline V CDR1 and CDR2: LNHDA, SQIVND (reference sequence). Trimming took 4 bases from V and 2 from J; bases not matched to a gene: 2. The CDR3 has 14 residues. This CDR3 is CASSRAGATDTQYF. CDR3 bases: TGTGCCAGTAGTAGAGCGGGAGCCACAGATACGCAGTATTTT.

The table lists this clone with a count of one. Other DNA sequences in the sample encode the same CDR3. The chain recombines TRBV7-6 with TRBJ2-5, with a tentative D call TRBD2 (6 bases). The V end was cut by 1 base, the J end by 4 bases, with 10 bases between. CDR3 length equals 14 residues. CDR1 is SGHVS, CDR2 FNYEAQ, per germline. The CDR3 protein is CASSLERERETQYF. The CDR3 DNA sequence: TGTGCCAGCAGCTTAGAACGGGAGAGAGAGACCCAGTACTTC.

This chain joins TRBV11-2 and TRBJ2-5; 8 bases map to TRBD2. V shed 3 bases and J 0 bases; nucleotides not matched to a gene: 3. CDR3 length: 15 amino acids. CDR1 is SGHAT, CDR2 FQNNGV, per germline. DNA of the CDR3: TGTGCCAGCAGCTTTAGCGGGAACTACCAAGAGACCCAGTACTTC. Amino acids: CASSFSGNYQETQYF.

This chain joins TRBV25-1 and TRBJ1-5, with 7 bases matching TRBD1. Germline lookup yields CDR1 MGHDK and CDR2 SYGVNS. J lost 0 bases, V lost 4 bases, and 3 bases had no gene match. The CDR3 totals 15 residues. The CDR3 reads CASSGDSHSNQPQHF. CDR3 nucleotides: TGTGCCAGCAGTGGGGACAGCCATAGCAATCAGCCCCAGCATTTT. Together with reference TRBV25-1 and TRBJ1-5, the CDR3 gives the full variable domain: EADIYQTPRYLVIGTGKKITLECSQTMGHDKMYWYQQDPGMELHLIHYSYGVNSTEKGDLSSESTVSRIRTEHFPLTLESARPSHTSQYLCASSGDSHSNQPQHFGDGTRLSIL.

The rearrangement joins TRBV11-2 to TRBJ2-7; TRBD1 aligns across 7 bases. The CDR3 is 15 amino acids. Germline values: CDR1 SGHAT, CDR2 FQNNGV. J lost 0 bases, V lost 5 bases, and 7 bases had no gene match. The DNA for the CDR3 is TGTGCCAGCAGCGAGGACAGGAGCAACTCCTACGAGCAGTACTTC. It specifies CASSEDRSNSYEQYF. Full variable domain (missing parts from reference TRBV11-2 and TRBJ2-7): EAGVAQSPRYKIIEKRQSVAFWCNPISGHATLYWYQQILGQGPKLLIQFQNNGVVDDSQLPKDRFSAERLKGVDSTLKIQPAKLEDSAVYLCASSEDRSNSYEQYFGPGTRLTVT.